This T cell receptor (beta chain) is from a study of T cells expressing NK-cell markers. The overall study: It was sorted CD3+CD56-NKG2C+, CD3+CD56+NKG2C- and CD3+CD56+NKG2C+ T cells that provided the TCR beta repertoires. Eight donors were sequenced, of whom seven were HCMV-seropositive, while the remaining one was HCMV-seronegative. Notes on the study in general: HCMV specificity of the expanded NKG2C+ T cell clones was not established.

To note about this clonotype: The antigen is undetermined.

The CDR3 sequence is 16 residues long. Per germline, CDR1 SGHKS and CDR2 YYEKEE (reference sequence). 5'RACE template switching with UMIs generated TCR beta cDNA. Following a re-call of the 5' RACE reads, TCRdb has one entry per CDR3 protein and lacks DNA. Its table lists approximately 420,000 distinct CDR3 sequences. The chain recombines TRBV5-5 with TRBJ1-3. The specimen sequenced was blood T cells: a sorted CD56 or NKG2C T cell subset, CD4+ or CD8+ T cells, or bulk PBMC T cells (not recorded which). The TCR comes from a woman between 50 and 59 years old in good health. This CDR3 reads CASSLLSRGLGNTIYF.